This T cell receptor beta chain was documented in a study of OX40 agonist ivuxolimab in advanced cancers. Study as a whole: The patients received agonistic anti-OX40 (CD134) antibody ivuxolimab. The dose-escalation cohort was roughly 83% male, with a mean age of around 60 years, ranging about 23 to 90. Of the patients, three showed partial responses, one with hepatocellular carcinoma and two with cutaneous melanoma.

The V end was cut by 5 bases, the J end by 3 bases, with 17 bases between. Germline V gene sequence: CDR1 SGHAT, CDR2 FQDESV (reference sequence). The CDR3 spans 15 residues. Anyone with autoimmune disease history or systemic immunosuppression was excluded. Assay: immunoSEQ multiplex PCR; the TCRdb copy retains only in-frame clones and omits some. Of some 85,000 clones listed, under 95% are singletons. This sequence was found in an adult with an advanced solid tumor such as melanoma, head and neck, liver or kidney cancer. The chain links TRBV11-1 to TRBJ2-7, with D perhaps TRBD1 (5 bases). The material was CD4+ or CD8+ T cells sorted from blood, obtained in a trial of the OX40 agonist ivuxolimab. The CDR3 bases are TGTGCCAGCAGCCCACCTCCGGAAAGGGGCTACGAGCAGTACTTC. Translation gives CASSPPPERGYEQYF.